What follows are 2 T cell receptor beta chains derived from one specimen sequenced in a study of T-cell reconstitution after alpha-beta-depleted transplantation in children. A TCRbeta library incorporating unique molecular identifiers was prepared. TCRdb itself ran the PCR reads through MiXCR, one entry per CDR3 protein. The sample consists of just under 350,000 distinct CDR3 sequences, around 16% of them appearing once. This material consisted of PBMCs, mostly from graft donor cells, taken 360 days after TCRalphabeta/CD19-depleted stem cell transplant. These receptors all come from a male patient between 2 and 9 years old who had a stem cell transplant for acute lymphoblastic leukemia, so the T cells may come from the graft donor.

The chain is built from TRBV5-1 and TRBJ2-7, with 9 bases that match TRBD2. From germline, CDR1 is SGHRS and CDR2 YFSETQ. V dropped 2 bases and J dropped 3; count of bases not matched to a gene: 6. The CDR3 spans 15 residues. The CDR3 loop reads CASSLGGRAFYEQYF. CDR3 in DNA: TGCGCCAGCAGCTTAGGCGGGAGGGCCTTCTACGAGCAGTACTTC. The full variable domain, rest sourced from reference TRBV5-1 and TRBJ2-7, is KAGVTQTPRYLIKTRGQQVTLSCSPISGHRSVSWYQQTPGQGLQFLFEYFSETQRNKGNFPGRFSGRQFSNSRSEMNVSTLELGDSALYLCASSLGGRAFYEQYFGPGTRLTVT.

This clonotype was observed a handful of times. The chain joins TRBV20-1 to TRBJ1-1; no clear D. The V gene lost 0 bases and the J gene lost 1 base, with 18 bases spanning the gap. CDR1 DFQATT and CDR2 SNEGSKA come from the germline V gene (reference sequence). This CDR3 comprises 17 residues. Here the CDR3 reads CSARDIREPRKNTEAFF. CDR3 nucleotides: TGCAGTGCTAGAGATATCCGGGAACCAAGGAAGAACACTGAAGCTTTCTTT.